Listed here are 24 T cell receptor beta chains from one sample, sequenced in a study of T cell responses to AZD1222 COVID-19 vaccine. Repertoires were generated with immunoSEQ multiplex PCR, while TCRdb's copy carries only in-frame clones and drops some. This repertoire shows some 140,000 clones, around 90% found once; its top ten account for about 5.5%. This material consisted of peripheral blood, taken on day 0 of AZD1222 vaccination. The origin of the receptors is an adult in good health.

Regarding this clone: Different DNA sequences within this sample yield the same CDR3. CDR3 sequence: CASSPGYEQYF. The CDR3 DNA reads as TGTGCCAGCAGCCCAGGTTACGAGCAGTACTTC. The chain joins TRBV12-3 or TRBV12-4 to TRBJ2-7; D gene ambiguous. V lost 6 bases and J lost 4, with 7 bases in between. The CDR3 covers 11 residues.

The genes are TRBV6-2 or TRBV6-3 and TRBJ1-5, with D possibly being TRBD1 (5 bases). The CDR3 loop spans 13 amino acids. The germline gives CDR1 MNHEY, CDR2 SVGEGT. Between the trimmed V and J ends, which lost 4 bases and 3 bases, there was a span of 7 bases. The CDR3: CASSLTVNQPQHF. The CDR3 coding sequence is TGTGCCAGCAGTTTGACAGTCAATCAGCCCCAGCATTTT.

CDR3 protein: CASSGTGTGGYEQYF. As DNA, the CDR3 is TGTGCCAGCAGCGGAACCGGGACAGGGGGCTACGAGCAGTACTTC. J is TRBJ2-7 and V is TRBV11-1; 11 positions match TRBD1. The CDR3 contains 15 residues. Germline V CDR1 and CDR2: SGHAT, FQDESV (reference sequence). V dropped 5 bases and J dropped 3; count of bases not matched to a gene: 6. Supplemented by reference TRBV11-1 and TRBJ2-7, the full variable domain reads EAEVAQSPRYKITEKSQAVAFWCDPISGHATLYWYRQILGQGPELLVQFQDESVVDDSQLPKDRFSAERLKGVDSTLKIQPAELGDSAMYLCASSGTGTGGYEQYFGPGTRLTVT.

The chain's CDR3 is CASSQVPTDRVEPQHF. Here the CDR3 DNA reads TGCGCCAGCAGCCAAGTCCCCACCGACAGGGTGGAGCCCCAGCATTTT. The chain couples TRBV4-1 to TRBJ1-5; 7 nucleotides match TRBD1. Germline V CDR1 and CDR2: MGHRA, YSYEKL. This CDR3 spans 16 amino acids. The J segment lost 8 bases and the V segment lost 1 base, leaving 11 bases of the junction unmatched.

The chain carries TRBV6-5 and TRBJ2-1, with D hard to call. Germline assignment: CDR1 MNHEY and CDR2 SVGAGI. Trimming removed 6 bases from V and 0 bases from J, with 12 bases in between. CDR3 length: 15 amino acids. CDR3 in amino acids: CASSLQAGSYNEQFF. DNA of the CDR3: TGTGCCAGCAGCCTTCAAGCCGGCTCCTACAATGAGCAGTTCTTC.

The chain recombines TRBV9 with TRBJ2-7; TRBD1 or TRBD2 may be the D gene (7 bases each). This CDR3 is 16 amino acids long. V dropped 3 bases and J dropped 0 bases, with 16 bases sitting between them. Germline V gene data show CDR1 as SGDLS and CDR2 as YYNGEE. The CDR3 DNA reads TGTGCCAGCAGCGGAGGGGAGGGGGCAGCCTCCTACGAGCAGTACTTC. Translated: CASSGGEGAASYEQYF.

The chain uses TRBV30 and TRBJ2-7; maybe TRBD2 (6 bases). CDR3 length: 15 residues. Germline values: CDR1 GTSNPN, CDR2 SVGIG (reference sequence). V lost 3 bases to trimming and J lost 2 bases, with 17 bases between them. The CDR3 nucleotides read TGTGCCTGGAGGTTCTCGAGCGGGCTTACCTACGAGCAGTACTTC. Translation gives CAWRFSSGLTYEQYF.

The V and J genes are TRBV3-1 (or the pseudogene TRBV3-2) and TRBJ2-3; D unclear. V was trimmed by 3 bases and J by 6 bases, leaving 4 bases between them. CDR3 size: 11 residues. Germline loops: CDR1 LGHDT, CDR2 YNNKEL (reference sequence). Here the CDR3 DNA reads TGTGCCAGCAGCCAGGGGGATACGCAGTATTTT. This gives the protein CASSQGDTQYF.

The chain has TRBV11-2 and TRBJ1-2; D gene unclear. CDR1 is SGHAT and CDR2 is FQNNGV in the germline V gene. This CDR3 spans 13 amino acids. Trimming removed 4 bases at V and 3 bases at J, with 9 bases between. The CDR3 DNA reads TGTGCCAGCAGCTCCCGCGGGGACTATGGCTACACCTTC. Translating gives CASSSRGDYGYTF.

This clone was detected only a few times. The chain has TRBV5-4 and TRBJ2-5, with 12 bases fitting TRBD2. CDR3 length: 15 residues. Per the germline V gene, CDR1 is SGHNT and CDR2 is YYREEE (reference sequence). Unmatched junction bases numbered 1, after V lost 0 bases and J lost 4 bases. The CDR3 loop reads CASSLGLAGVETQYF. CDR3 nucleotides: TGTGCCAGCAGCTTGGGACTAGCGGGAGTAGAGACCCAGTACTTC.

The chain recombines TRBV5-6 with TRBJ2-7; D is unresolved. CDR3 length equals 11 residues. CDR1 and CDR2 from the germline V gene are SGHDT and YYEEEE. V lost 4 bases, J lost 4 bases, and 6 bases lay in between. The CDR3 nucleotides read TGTGCCAGCAGCGACGGGTACGAGCAGTACTTC. Its protein product is CASSDGYEQYF.

This clone was seen only once. The V gene is TRBV7-2, the J gene TRBJ1-4, with D perhaps TRBD1 (5 bases). Trimming stripped 6 bases from V and 2 bases from J, with 13 bases between. Germline V lookup: CDR1 SGHTA, CDR2 FQGNSA. The CDR3 has 15 residues. CDR3 sequence reads: CASRQGSWTNEKLFF. The CDR3 DNA is TGTGCCAGCAGGCAGGGAAGTTGGACTAATGAAAAACTGTTTTTT. The whole variable domain, remainder taken from reference TRBV7-2 and TRBJ1-4, is GAGVSQSPSNKVTEKGKDVELRCDPISGHTALYWYRQSLGQGLEFLIYFQGNSAPDKSGLPSDRFSAERTGGSVSTLTIQRTQQEDSAVYLCASRQGSWTNEKLFFGSGTQLSVL.

V is TRBV6-2 or TRBV6-3 and J is TRBJ2-1; D remains unclear. Trimming removed 6 bases at V and 0 bases at J, with 12 bases between. The CDR3 consists of 15 residues. Germline V gene lookup returns CDR1 MNHEY and CDR2 SVGEGT. Written as DNA, the CDR3 is TGTGCCAGCAGCCGCAGAAACAGCTCCTACAATGAGCAGTTCTTC. Translation: CASSRRNSSYNEQFF.

This chain joins TRBV27 and TRBJ2-5; the D is unclear. This CDR3 is 13 amino acids long. CDR1 is MNHEY, CDR2 SMNVEV, per germline (reference sequence). V dropped 2 bases and J dropped 5 bases, with 9 bases sitting between them. In nucleotides, the CDR3 is TGTGCCAGCAGTTTAGGAAGTAGGGAGACCCAGTACTTC. Translated, it gives CASSLGSRETQYF.

This clone was recorded only once. V gene TRBV18 combines with J gene TRBJ2-1; unclear D gene. Germline V gives CDR1 KGHSH, CDR2 LQKENI. Trimming pared 3 bases from V and 9 bases from J, leaving 15 bases between. This CDR3 spans 14 amino acids. In DNA, the CDR3 is TGTGCCAGCTCACCCCCCAGATTAGCAGGTGAGCAGTTCTTC. It specifies CASSPPRLAGEQFF.

The gene calls are TRBV30 and TRBJ1-3; D gene ambiguous. Germline V lookup: CDR1 GTSNPN, CDR2 SVGIG (reference sequence). The CDR3 spans 12 residues. The V and J ends lost 5 bases and 0 bases respectively, with 5 bases between them. The DNA of the CDR3 is TGTGCCTGGGGTCGCTCTGGAAACACCATATATTTT. This translates into CAWGRSGNTIYF. The variable domain in full, with the rest retrieved from reference TRBV30 and TRBJ1-3, is SQTIHQWPATLVQPVGSPLSLECTVEGTSNPNLYWYRQAAGRGLQLLFYSVGIGQISSEVPQNLSASRPQDRQFILSSKKLLLSDSGFYLCAWGRSGNTIYFGEGSWLTVV.

The chain carries TRBV7-9 and TRBJ2-1, with 13 bases matching TRBD2. CDR1 SEHNR and CDR2 FQNEAQ come from the germline V gene (reference sequence). J lost 8 bases, V lost 4 bases, and 8 bases had no gene match. The length of the CDR3 is 16 residues. The CDR3 coding sequence is TGTGCCAGCAGCTCAGGACTAGCGGGAGTTATGGATGAGCAGTTCTTC. Protein product: CASSSGLAGVMDEQFF.

The rearrangement links TRBV29-1 to TRBJ1-2, with 10 positions matching TRBD1. V lost 2 bases to trimming and J lost 6 bases; unmatched junction nucleotides: 6. This CDR3 has 14 residues. The V gene's germline CDR1 is SQVTM and CDR2 ANQGSEA. CDR3 loop: CSVEQRQGAHGYTF. In DNA, the CDR3 is TGCAGCGTTGAACAACGACAGGGGGCCCATGGCTACACCTTC.

V and J are TRBV5-1 and TRBJ1-1, with D tentatively TRBD1 (5 bases). Germline V gives CDR1 SGHRS, CDR2 YFSETQ. The ends were cut back, 7 bases at V and 1 base at J, with 11 bases in the middle. The CDR3 extends over 13 amino acids. The DNA of the CDR3 is TGCGCCAGCGTTTCTACAGGGAACACTGAAGCTTTCTTT. This codes for CASVSTGNTEAFF.

The chain is built from TRBV10-3 and TRBJ2-1; perhaps TRBD2 as D (5 bases). The CDR3 covers 16 residues. The V gene's germline CDR1 is ENHRY and CDR2 SYGVKD. V was cut by 0 bases and J by 4 bases, with 13 bases left in between. CDR3 sequence (DNA): TGTGCCATCAGTGAGTCGTCAGCGGATAATTACAATGAGCAGTTCTTC. This encodes CAISESSADNYNEQFF.

This chain uses TRBV19 with TRBJ1-2; D not certain. Germline assignment: CDR1 LNHDA and CDR2 SQIVND (reference sequence). V lost 2 bases and J 3 bases, leaving 7 bases between the germline ends. The CDR3 loop spans 13 amino acids. In nucleotides, the CDR3 is TGTGCCAGTAGTATACGGCAGTACTATGGCTACACCTTC. Encoded protein: CASSIRQYYGYTF.

CDR3 residues: CASSLALEGLPVRTF. The CDR3, as DNA: TGTGCCAGCAGCTTAGCATTGGAGGGCCTCCCTGTCCGGACCTTC. The chain uses TRBV7-9 and TRBJ1-2, with D hard to call. Trimming removed 0 bases from V and 14 bases from J, with 22 bases in between. Germline CDR1 is SEHNR and CDR2 is FQNEAQ (reference sequence). This CDR3 spans 15 amino acids. Together with reference TRBV7-9 and TRBJ1-2, the CDR3 gives the full variable domain: DTGVSQNPRHKITKRGQNVTFRCDPISEHNRLYWYRQTLGQGPEFLTYFQNEAQLEKSRLLSDRFSAERPKGSFSTLEIQRTEQGDSAMYLCASSLALEGLPVRTFGSGTRLTVV.

The V gene is TRBV18, the J gene TRBJ1-5; 7 positions agree with TRBD1. The V and J ends lost 3 bases and 4 bases, in that order; junction bases with no gene match: 12. The CDR3 runs 17 residues. Germline V CDR1 and CDR2: KGHSH, LQKENI. The CDR3 reads CASSPYNTGDSNQPQHF. CDR3 DNA: TGTGCCAGCTCACCCTATAACACAGGGGACTCAAATCAGCCCCAGCATTTT. Supplemented by reference TRBV18 and TRBJ1-5, the full variable domain reads NAGVMQNPRHLVRRRGQEARLRCSPMKGHSHVYWYRQLPEEGLKFMVYLQKENIIDESGMPKERFSAEFPKEGPSILRIQQVVRGDSAAYFCASSPYNTGDSNQPQHFGDGTRLSIL.

This clone was found a few times. Other DNA variants within this sample encode the same CDR3. The genes are TRBV6-1 and TRBJ2-7, with D perhaps matching TRBD2 (5 bases). V was clipped by 2 bases and J by 0 bases, with 11 bases between them. The CDR3 extends over 15 amino acids. The germline V gene has CDR1 MNHNS and CDR2 SASEGT. This chain's CDR3 is CASSERVGSSYEQYF. Here the CDR3 DNA reads TGTGCCAGCAGTGAAAGGGTGGGGAGCTCCTACGAGCAGTACTTC.